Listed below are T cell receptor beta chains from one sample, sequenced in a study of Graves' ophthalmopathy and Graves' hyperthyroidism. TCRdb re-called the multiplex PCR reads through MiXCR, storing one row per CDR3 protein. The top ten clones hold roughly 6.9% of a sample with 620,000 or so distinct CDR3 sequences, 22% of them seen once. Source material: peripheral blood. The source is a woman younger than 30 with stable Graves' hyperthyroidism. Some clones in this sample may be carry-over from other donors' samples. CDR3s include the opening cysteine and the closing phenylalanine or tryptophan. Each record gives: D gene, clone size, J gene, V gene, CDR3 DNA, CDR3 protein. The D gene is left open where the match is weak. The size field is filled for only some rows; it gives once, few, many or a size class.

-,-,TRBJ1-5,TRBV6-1,TGTGCCAGCAGTGAATCCTGGGGGGGTACGGCCGGCAATCAGCCCCAGCATTTT,CASSESWGGTAGNQPQHF
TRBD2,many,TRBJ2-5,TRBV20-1,TGCAGTGCTAGAGATGGCGGGAGGGCCTGGAGGGAGACCCAGTACTTC,CSARDGGRAWRETQYF
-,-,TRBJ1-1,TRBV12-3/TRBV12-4,TGTGCCAGCAGTTTACGAGACTACACTGAAGCTTTCTTT,CASSLRDYTEAFF
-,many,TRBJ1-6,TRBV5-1,TGCGCCAGCAGCTTGGACGGCAGCACTAATTCACCCCTCCACTTT,CASSLDGSTNSPLHF
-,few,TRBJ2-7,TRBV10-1,TGCGCCAGCAGTGATCGAGGGAGTGGATTATACGAGCAGTACTTC,CASSDRGSGLYEQYF
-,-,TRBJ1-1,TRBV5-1,TGCGCCAGCAGCTCAGACAGACCTGAAGCTTTCTTT,CASSSDRPEAFF
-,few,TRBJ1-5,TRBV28,TGTGCCAGCAGCAGGCGCGGGGTCGGGGGAGCCCAGCATTTT,CASSRRGVGGAQHF
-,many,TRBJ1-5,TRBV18,TGTGCCAGCTCACCACTTGCAGGGGAGGTGCAGCCCCAGCATTTT,CASSPLAGEVQPQHF
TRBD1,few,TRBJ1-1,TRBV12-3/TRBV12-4,TGTGCCAGCAGCCAACGGGGGGACAGAGAAACTGAAGCTTTCTTT,CASSQRGDRETEAFF
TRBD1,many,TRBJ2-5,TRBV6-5,TGTGCCAGCAGCATGACAGGGAAAAGGGGTGAGACCCAGTACTTC,CASSMTGKRGETQYF
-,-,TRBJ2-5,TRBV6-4,TGTGCCAGCAGTGATAACAGGGTTGAGACCCAGTACTTC,CASSDNRVETQYF
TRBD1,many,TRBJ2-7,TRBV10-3,TGTGCCATCAGTGAAGGGTTGGGGGACAGGTGGTACGAGCAGTACTTC,CAISEGLGDRWYEQYF
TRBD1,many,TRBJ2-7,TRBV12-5,TGTGCTAGTGGTTTCACATCCCCCGAGACAGGGCGATACGAGCAGTACTTC,CASGFTSPETGRYEQYF
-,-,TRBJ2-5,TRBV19,TGTGCCAGTAGTATAGGCCGTCGGGAGACCCAGTACTTC,CASSIGRRETQYF
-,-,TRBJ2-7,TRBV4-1,TGCGCCAGCAGCCAAGATCATAGGTCCGGGCAATCCTACGAGCAGTACTTC,CASSQDHRSGQSYEQYF
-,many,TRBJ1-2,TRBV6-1,TGTGCCAGCAGCACCTCAAACTATGGCTACACCTTC,CASSTSNYGYTF
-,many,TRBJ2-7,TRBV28,TGTGCCAGCCGTGGGGTTTCCTCCTACGAGCAGTACTTC,CASRGVSSYEQYF
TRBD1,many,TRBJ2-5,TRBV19,TGTGCCAGTAGTTCTCGGACAGGGGCAGAGACCCAGTACTTC,CASSSRTGAETQYF
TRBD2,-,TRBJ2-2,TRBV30,TGTGCCTGGAGAGTACTAGCGGGGGGGCCGACCGGGGAGCTGTTTTTT,CAWRVLAGGPTGELFF
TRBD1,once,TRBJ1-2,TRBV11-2,TGTGCCAGCAGCTTAGGGACAGGGACCTATGGCTACACCTTC,CASSLGTGTYGYTF
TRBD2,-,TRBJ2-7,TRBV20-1,TGCAGCTTGACTAGCGGGGAATACGAGCAGTACTTC,CSLTSGEYEQYF
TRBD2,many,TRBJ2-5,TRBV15,TGTGCCACCAGCAGAGTCCCGGGGAGGGCTGTGGAGACCCAGTACTTC,CATSRVPGRAVETQYF
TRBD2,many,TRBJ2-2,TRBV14,TGTGCCAGCAGCCTTCTAACTAGCGGGGGAACCGGGGAGCTGTTTTTT,CASSLLTSGGTGELFF
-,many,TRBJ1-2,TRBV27,TGTGCCAGCAGTTCTTCCAGGGCGGGTTTTTTTGGCTACACCTTC,CASSSSRAGFFGYTF
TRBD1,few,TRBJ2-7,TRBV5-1,TGCGCCAGCAGCCCGGAGACAGGGGCTTCCTACGAGCAGTACTTC,CASSPETGASYEQYF
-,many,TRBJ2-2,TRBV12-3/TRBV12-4,TGTGCCAGCACCCTAATGGAGTACGGGGAGCTGTTTTTT,CASTLMEYGELFF
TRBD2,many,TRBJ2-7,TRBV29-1,TGCAGCGGGGAGGGGAGCTCCTACGAGCAGTACTTC,CSGEGSSYEQYF
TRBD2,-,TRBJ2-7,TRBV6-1,TGTGCCAGCAGTCTTTGTAGCGGGAGCTACGAGCAGTACTTC,CASSLCSGSYEQYF
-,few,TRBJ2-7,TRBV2,TGTGCCAGCAGGCAGGGGAGGGACGAGCAGTACTTC,CASRQGRDEQYF
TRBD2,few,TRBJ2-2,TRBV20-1,TGCAGTGCCAGTGACGCGACTAGCGGGATACACACCGGGGAGCTGTTTTTT,CSASDATSGIHTGELFF
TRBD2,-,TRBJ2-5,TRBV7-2,TGTGCCAGCAGCTTATGGCTAGCGGGAGCACAGGAGACCCAGTACTTC,CASSLWLAGAQETQYF